The present T cell receptor beta chain was sequenced within a study of diagnostic markers for celiac disease. TCRdb re-called the reads and gives one entry per CDR3 protein, without DNA. This repertoire comprises a few hundred distinct CDR3 sequences; its ten largest clones make up roughly 45%. CDR1 and CDR2 (germline): LGHNA, YNFKEQ. The CDR3 length is 14 residues. The rearrangement uses TRBV4-2 and TRBJ2-7; the D gene TCRdb calls, TRBD1, cannot be checked with no DNA. The sequence came from a human donor. This table probably holds off-target reads from a library built for another chain. Sequenced material: either unsorted cells or a sorted T cell fraction (not recorded which). CDR3 protein: CASSSGQASYEQYF.